The next 32 T cell receptor beta chains were all read from a single sample in a study of cytomegalovirus exposure and HLA in healthy donors. The PCR contained 60 Vbeta and 13 Jbeta primers. Profiled with immunoSEQ multiplex PCR; TCRdb holds only in-frame clones, not every one. In the table there are some 99,000 clones, 76% of which are singletons. Sample: PBMCs. These receptors were collected from a man aged 35 to 55 in good health and CMV-seronegative.

Points on this clone: The same CDR3 is also encoded by other DNA sequences in this sample. The chain links TRBV7-9 to TRBJ1-2; D is unresolved. The CDR3 loop spans 13 amino acids. The germline gives CDR1 SEHNR, CDR2 FQNEAQ (reference sequence). Trimming cost V 9 bases and J 6 bases, with 17 bases left between them. The CDR3 DNA reads TGTGCCAGTAGTCCTTTGGGGAGGAATGGCTACACCTTC. This encodes CASSPLGRNGYTF.

The chain couples TRBV30 to TRBJ1-4, with D possibly being TRBD1 (5 bases). Germline V CDR1 and CDR2: GTSNPN, SVGIG (reference sequence). This CDR3 is built from 12 residues. The germline V and J ends were trimmed by 2 bases and 7 bases, with 8 bases remaining between them. The DNA for the CDR3 is TGTGCCTGGAGTTTCGGGGGTGAAAAACTGTTTTTT. Translating it yields CAWSFGGEKLFF.

The chain couples TRBV7-9 to TRBJ1-5, with 9 bases matching TRBD1. The germline V gene encodes CDR1 SEHNR and CDR2 FQNEAQ (reference sequence). The trim removed 5 bases at V and 1 base at J, leaving 3 bases unmatched. The CDR3 loop spans 15 amino acids. CDR3 loop: CASSRTGASNQPQHF. The DNA for the CDR3 is TGTGCCAGCAGCCGGACAGGGGCAAGCAATCAGCCCCAGCATTTT.

A few counts support this clone. V and J are TRBV9 and TRBJ1-5; D unclear. The CDR3 contains 14 residues. Germline V gene data show CDR1 as SGDLS and CDR2 as YYNGEE. The ends were cut back, 4 bases at V and 0 bases at J, with 8 bases in the middle. This CDR3 is CASSLFYSNQPQHF. The CDR3 DNA follows: TGTGCCAGCAGCCTCTTTTATAGCAATCAGCCCCAGCATTTT.

V gene TRBV11-2 combines with J gene TRBJ1-5, with D possibly TRBD1 on 5 matching bases. This CDR3 region has 14 residues. Trimming cost V 0 bases and J 2 bases, with 5 bases left between them. Germline CDR1 is SGHAT and CDR2 is FQNNGV. The DNA for the CDR3 is TGTGCCAGCAGCTTAGACAGGGGCAATCAGCCCCAGCATTTT. The encoded protein is CASSLDRGNQPQHF.

The rearrangement links TRBV28 to TRBJ1-2, with 8 bases matching TRBD1. Unmatched junction bases numbered 5, after V lost 3 bases and J lost 2 bases. CDR1 is MDHEN and CDR2 is SYDVKM in the germline V gene. The CDR3 has 15 residues. The CDR3 nucleotides read TGTGCCAGCAGTTTGTTGGACAGGGAAAACTATGGCTACACCTTC. Translating gives CASSLLDRENYGYTF.

The chain couples TRBV28 to TRBJ2-7, with a possible D match to TRBD1 (6 bases). CDR3 length: 13 amino acids. The germline V and J ends were trimmed by 3 bases and 9 bases, with 15 bases remaining between them. CDR1 is MDHEN and CDR2 is SYDVKM in the germline V gene. The CDR3 here is CASSFSGESGQYF. The CDR3 coding sequence is TGTGCCAGCAGTTTTTCAGGGGAATCCGGGCAGTACTTC.

The V call is TRBV19, the J call TRBJ2-7, with 10 nucleotides matching TRBD1. Germline trimming cut 5 bases from V and 10 bases from J; bases unmatched to any gene: 5. Looked up from germline, CDR1 is LNHDA and CDR2 is SQIVND (reference sequence). This CDR3 is built from 12 residues. The CDR3 nucleotides are TGTGCCAGTAGTCGGGACAGGGGAGCCCAGTACTTC. Residues: CASSRDRGAQYF.

This chain connects TRBV2 to TRBJ1-1, with D perhaps TRBD1 (6 bases). Trimming cost V 4 bases and J 5 bases, with 14 bases left between them. The germline V gene encodes CDR1 SNHLY and CDR2 FYNNEI. The CDR3 runs to 14 residues. This CDR3 is CASSVDRSGTEAFF. CDR3 DNA sequence: TGTGCCAGCAGTGTTGACAGGAGTGGGACTGAAGCTTTCTTT.

The genes are TRBV11-2 and TRBJ2-5; 7 bases agree with TRBD1. This CDR3 has 15 residues. CDR1 is SGHAT and CDR2 is FQNNGV in the germline V gene. The ends lost 0 bases at V and 2 bases at J; junction bases unmatched: 3. The CDR3 is CASSLEPRGQETQYF. Here the CDR3 DNA reads TGTGCCAGCAGCTTAGAACCCAGGGGGCAAGAGACCCAGTACTTC.

The chain couples TRBV5-6 to TRBJ2-7, with 8 bases lining up with TRBD1. Germline V gene lookup returns CDR1 SGHDT and CDR2 YYEEEE. The CDR3 loop spans 15 amino acids. Unmatched junction bases numbered 9, after V lost 0 bases and J lost 7 bases. The CDR3 region has the DNA TGTGCCAGCAGCTTGGGTGCGGGGACAGGAAGGGAGCAGTACTTC. Its protein is CASSLGAGTGREQYF.

This clone has a handful of counts. The V call is TRBV19, the J call TRBJ1-6; D not resolved. The CDR3 contains 14 residues. Trimming stripped 3 bases from V and 10 bases from J, with 13 bases between. Germline V gene data show CDR1 as LNHDA and CDR2 as SQIVND (reference sequence). The CDR3 sequence is CASSIRRAGSPLHF. The CDR3 nucleotides read TGTGCCAGTAGTATTAGGAGGGCCGGGTCACCCCTCCACTTT. The whole variable domain, filled in from reference TRBV19 and TRBJ1-6, reads DGGITQSPKYLFRKEGQNVTLSCEQNLNHDAMYWYRQDPGQGLRLIYYSQIVNDFQKGDIAEGYSVSREKKESFPLTVTSAQKNPTAFYLCASSIRRAGSPLHFGNGTRLTVT.

V usage is TRBV19 and J usage is TRBJ2-7, with a possible D match to TRBD1 (6 bases). V was shortened by 5 bases and J by 6 bases, with 14 bases between the two germline ends. CDR1 and CDR2 from the germline V gene are LNHDA and SQIVND (reference sequence). CDR3 size: 13 residues. CDR3 DNA: TGTGCCAGTAGTCAGACAGGAGCCAGCGAGCAGTACTTC. Translating gives CASSQTGASEQYF.

The rearrangement uses TRBV7-7 and TRBJ2-2; D perhaps matches TRBD1 (6 bases). Trimming removed 4 bases at V and 4 bases at J, with 13 bases between. This CDR3 region has 15 residues. CDR1 and CDR2 from the germline V gene are SSHAT and FNYEAQ (reference sequence). In nucleotides, the CDR3 is TGTGCCAGCAGCTCTGGGACACCGCTCACCGGGGAGCTGTTTTTT. Its translation is CASSSGTPLTGELFF. The full variable domain, with the rest looked up from reference TRBV7-7 and TRBJ2-2, is GAGVSQSPRYKVTKRGQDVTLRCDPISSHATLYWYQQALGQGPEFLTYFNYEAQPDKSGLPSDRFSAERPEGSISTLTIQRTEQRDSAMYRCASSSGTPLTGELFFGEGSRLTVL.

This chain links TRBV5-1 with TRBJ1-2; perhaps TRBD1 as D (5 bases). With 0 bases removed from V and 1 base from J, the gap between germline ends came to 16 bases. Looked up from germline, CDR1 is SGHRS and CDR2 is YFSETQ. The CDR3 contains 17 residues. CDR3 amino acids: CASSLATGGTYNYGYTF. The CDR3 DNA reads TGCGCCAGCAGCTTGGCAACAGGCGGCACTTATAACTATGGCTACACCTTC. The full variable domain, with the rest looked up from reference TRBV5-1 and TRBJ1-2, is KAGVTQTPRYLIKTRGQQVTLSCSPISGHRSVSWYQQTPGQGLQFLFEYFSETQRNKGNFPGRFSGRQFSNSRSEMNVSTLELGDSALYLCASSLATGGTYNYGYTFGSGTRLTVV.

The chain carries TRBV5-6 and TRBJ2-3; D is perhaps TRBD2 (5 bases). V was clipped by 2 bases and J by 0 bases, with 7 bases between them. This CDR3 has 14 amino acids. Per germline, CDR1 SGHDT and CDR2 YYEEEE. DNA for the CDR3: TGTGCCAGCAGCTTAGGAGGCAGCACAGATACGCAGTATTTT. Translated, it gives CASSLGGSTDTQYF.

This clone has more than one count but fewer than ten. The genes are TRBV5-4 and TRBJ2-7; D remains ambiguous. The germline gives CDR1 SGHNT, CDR2 YYREEE (reference sequence). This CDR3 comprises 12 residues. The V end lost 2 bases, the J end lost 5 bases, and 8 bases lay between the germline ends. CDR3: CASSFPPNEQYF. For the CDR3, the DNA is TGTGCCAGCAGCTTTCCCCCCAACGAGCAGTACTTC. Full variable domain (rest looked up from reference TRBV5-4 and TRBJ2-7): ETGVTQSPTHLIKTRGQQVTLRCSSQSGHNTVSWYQQALGQGPQFIFQYYREEENGRGNFPPRFSGLQFPNYSSELNVNALELDDSALYLCASSFPPNEQYFGPGTRLTVT.

The chain joins TRBV5-4 to TRBJ2-5, with D tentatively TRBD1 (5 bases). The DNA end favors TRBJ2-7, so the J call may be wrong. The CDR3 consists of 17 residues. In germline, CDR1 is SGHNT, CDR2 YYREEE (reference sequence). The CDR3 nucleotides read TGTGCCAGCAGCTTGGCCTCGTGGGGCGGAGAAAGCTACGAGCAGTACTTC. It yields the protein CASSLASWGGESYEQYF.

The V and J genes are TRBV18 and TRBJ2-3; D call uncertain. CDR1 is KGHSH and CDR2 is LQKENI in the germline V gene. V lost 0 bases to trimming and J lost 0 bases, with 4 bases between them. This CDR3 region has 14 residues. The CDR3 reads CASSPPISTDTQYF. The DNA for the CDR3 is TGTGCCAGCTCACCACCTATCAGCACAGATACGCAGTATTTT.

This clone was seen more than once but under ten times. The chain combines TRBV7-2 with TRBJ2-1; D is perhaps TRBD2 (6 bases). Trimming removed 2 bases at V and 4 bases at J, with 12 bases between. CDR1 is SGHTA, CDR2 FQGNSA, per germline. This CDR3 contains 15 residues. CDR3 amino acids: CASSLSVREYNEQFF. CDR3 coding DNA: TGTGCCAGCAGCTTATCGGTCCGGGAGTACAATGAGCAGTTCTTC. Combining the CDR3 with reference TRBV7-2 and TRBJ2-1 gives the whole variable domain GAGVSQSPSNKVTEKGKDVELRCDPISGHTALYWYRQSLGQGLEFLIYFQGNSAPDKSGLPSDRFSAERTGGSVSTLTIQRTQQEDSAVYLCASSLSVREYNEQFFGPGTRLTVL.

V and J are TRBV7-2 and TRBJ1-4; D perhaps matches TRBD1 (5 bases). This CDR3 comprises 13 residues. Germline assignment: CDR1 SGHTA and CDR2 FQGNSA. V was cut by 5 bases and J by 4 bases, with 8 bases left in between. As DNA, the CDR3 is TGTGCCAGCAGCCGACAGCTTAATGAAAAACTGTTTTTT. This codes for CASSRQLNEKLFF.

The CDR3: CASSAWDRELTEAFF. Here the CDR3 DNA reads TGTGCCAGCAGCGCCTGGGACAGGGAATTGACTGAAGCTTTCTTT. The genes are TRBV9 and TRBJ1-1; TRBD1 agrees at 9 bases. The CDR3 runs 15 residues. The ends lost 3 bases at V and 5 bases at J; junction bases unmatched: 8. CDR1 and CDR2 (germline): SGDLS, YYNGEE. Supplemented by reference TRBV9 and TRBJ1-1, the full variable domain reads DSGVTQTPKHLITATGQRVTLRCSPRSGDLSVYWYQQSLDQGLQFLIQYYNGEERAKGNILERFSAQQFPDLHSELNLSSLELGDSALYFCASSAWDRELTEAFFGQGTRLTVV.

This clone was counted a few times. The chain is built from TRBV10-3 and TRBJ1-1, with D unclear. This CDR3 region has 14 residues. Germline CDR1 ENHRY, CDR2 SYGVKD. Deletions cut 6 bases from V and 1 base from J, with 12 bases between. CDR3 sequence (DNA): TGTGCCATCAGGACTGACGGAAAGAACACTGAAGCTTTCTTT. Amino acid sequence: CAIRTDGKNTEAFF.

The chain recombines TRBV9 with TRBJ2-1, with 8 bases that match TRBD1. After removal of 1 base from V and 6 bases from J, the junction contained 6 bases not matched to a gene. Germline CDR1 is SGDLS and CDR2 is YYNGEE. There are 15 residues in the CDR3. The CDR3 nucleotides read TGTGCCAGCAGCGTACAGTCCCAGGGGGCCAATGAGCAGTTCTTC. Protein sequence: CASSVQSQGANEQFF. The full variable domain, completed using reference TRBV9 and TRBJ2-1, is DSGVTQTPKHLITATGQRVTLRCSPRSGDLSVYWYQQSLDQGLQFLIQYYNGEERAKGNILERFSAQQFPDLHSELNLSSLELGDSALYFCASSVQSQGANEQFFGPGTRLTVL.

The chain recombines TRBV9 with TRBJ2-5; TRBD2 aligns across 7 bases. This CDR3 region has 16 residues. V was clipped by 0 bases and J by 0 bases; unmatched bases: 5. Germline assignment: CDR1 SGDLS and CDR2 YYNGEE. The CDR3 here is CASSVGGGGYQETQYF. As DNA, the CDR3 is TGTGCCAGCAGCGTAGGTGGGGGAGGGTACCAAGAGACCCAGTACTTC.

The CDR3 DNA reads as TGTGCCAGCACCCCAGGTCCCTACGAGCAGTACTTC. Its translation: CASTPGPYEQYF. The rearrangement links TRBV2 to TRBJ2-5; D is uncertain. The J call is uncertain, as TRBJ2-7 better fits the DNA end. The CDR3 runs 12 residues. Germline V gene lookup returns CDR1 SNHLY and CDR2 FYNNEI.

This CDR3 is CASSFLAADTQYF. In DNA form, the CDR3 reads TGTGCCAGCAGCTTCCTAGCGGCAGATACGCAGTATTTT. The chain employs TRBV7-2 and TRBJ2-3; 7 bases agree with TRBD2. The CDR3 runs to 13 residues. The V gene end was trimmed by 3 bases and the J gene end by 4 bases; junction bases not matched to a gene: 1. In germline, CDR1 is SGHTA, CDR2 FQGNSA.

V and J are TRBV2 and TRBJ2-7; a weak D match, TRBD1 (7 bases). Per germline, CDR1 SNHLY and CDR2 FYNNEI. The V and J ends lost 8 bases and 5 bases respectively, with 19 bases between them. This CDR3 spans 14 amino acids. CDR3 bases: TGTGCCAGCCTCGGGGGCTCAGGGGGGCACGAGCAGTACTTC. Amino acids: CASLGGSGGHEQYF. The full variable domain, with the rest looked up from reference TRBV2 and TRBJ2-7, is EPEVTQTPSHQVTQMGQEVILRCVPISNHLYFYWYRQILGQKVEFLVSFYNNEISEKSEIFDDQFSVERPDGSNFTLKIRSTKLEDSAMYFCASLGGSGGHEQYFGPGTRLTVT.

This rearrangement joins TRBV19 to TRBJ2-7; 10 nucleotides align to TRBD1. Per the germline V gene, CDR1 is LNHDA and CDR2 is SQIVND (reference sequence). Trimming removed 7 bases from V and 6 bases from J; junction bases left unmatched: 6. CDR3 length: 13 residues. The CDR3 loop is CASTQGQGSEQYF. The CDR3 coding sequence is TGTGCCAGTACCCAGGGACAGGGGAGCGAGCAGTACTTC.

This chain uses TRBV4-1 with TRBJ2-2, with D perhaps TRBD1 (5 bases). The CDR3 runs to 15 residues. Germline V gene lookup returns CDR1 MGHRA and CDR2 YSYEKL. Trimming pared 0 bases from V and 6 bases from J, leaving 11 bases between. As DNA, the CDR3 is TGCGCCAGCAGCCAAGATTTTCAAGGGGCCGGGGAGCTGTTTTTT. Translation gives CASSQDFQGAGELFF.

This clone has a single count. The J gene is TRBJ2-3, the V gene TRBV7-6; D remains ambiguous. The germline CDR1 and CDR2 sequences are SGHVS and FNYEAQ. Trimming took off 1 base at V and 4 bases at J, with 9 bases between the two ends. This CDR3 is 14 amino acids long. CDR3: CASSLERTADTQYF. Written as DNA, the CDR3 is TGTGCCAGCAGCTTAGAACGCACTGCAGATACGCAGTATTTT.

The chain has TRBV4-3 and TRBJ1-2; tentatively, D is TRBD1 (5 bases). The germline V gene has CDR1 LGHNA and CDR2 YSLEER. This CDR3 has 15 residues. The V end lost 0 bases, the J end lost 8 bases, and 16 bases lay between the germline ends. For the CDR3, the DNA is TGCGCCAGCAGCCAAGAAGGCGTCAGGGCAGGCGGCTACACCTTC. Translated: CASSQEGVRAGGYTF.